This T cell receptor (beta chain) was recovered during a study of cytomegalovirus exposure and HLA in healthy donors. To note about this clone: What it binds is not known.

Germline V gene data show CDR1 as SGHAT and CDR2 as FQDESV (reference sequence). This CDR3 is built from 11 residues. Deletions cut 5 bases from V and 13 bases from J, with 11 bases between. Method: immunoSEQ multiplex PCR; TCRdb's copy keeps in-frame clones and lacks some. The table has about 360,000 clones, about nine tenths seen once. General observations from the study: Some TCR beta chains (approximately 180 of them) were listed as cytomegalovirus-associated. Reportedly, diagnosis of cytomegalovirus status by the classifier showed high specificity and sensitivity.

The donors belonged to the approximately 120-subject validation cohort, separate from the approximately 670-subject first cohort. The source material was PBMCs. This receptor was taken from a woman between 18 and 30 years old in good health and CMV-seronegative. The chain carries TRBV11-1 and TRBJ2-2; D gene uncertain. The chain's CDR3 is CASSAAYSLFF. For the CDR3, the DNA is TGTGCCAGCAGCGCAGCGTACTCGCTGTTTTTT.